The T cell receptor (beta chain) under discussion was sequenced for a study of blood T cell repertoires in COVID-19. The overall study: The samples span acute and convalescent COVID-19 from the United States, Italy and Spain. The analysed material was cDNA or gDNA that came from T cells, B-cell-depleted T cells, or PBMCs.

The CDR3 has 16 residues. Germline trimming cut 0 bases from V and 4 bases from J; bases unmatched to any gene: 4. Germline values: CDR1 LGHNA, CDR2 YSLEER. How the authors handled the data: The authors estimated nucleated cell counts from reference gene primer amplification. Only in-frame clones appear in the TCRdb table, and some are missing; sequencing was by immunoSEQ multiplex PCR. V and J calls and clone size are those listed in that table; D and trimming were worked out from the DNA. The profile shows tens of thousands of clones, 88% of them singletons. The chain joins TRBV4-3 to TRBJ1-2; 11 nucleotides align to TRBD1. This TCR derives from a woman in her seventies with acute or convalescent COVID-19. The sequencing input was peripheral blood. Here the CDR3 reads CASSQDGTGGGYGYTF. DNA for the CDR3: TGCGCCAGCAGCCAAGACGGGACAGGGGGAGGCTATGGCTACACCTTC.